This T cell receptor (beta chain) was found in a study of blood T cell repertoires in COVID-19. Whole-study context: Acute and convalescent COVID-19 specimens originated in the United States, Italy and Spain. T cells, B-cell-depleted T cells, or PBMCs provided the cDNA or gDNA that served as material.

In the original processing: Amplification from reference gene primers served as the basis for estimated nucleated cell counts. Assay used: immunoSEQ multiplex PCR; TCRdb lists only in-frame clones, some missing. D and trimming come from the DNA, and the V and J calls and clone size come from that table. The top ten clones hold about 4.9% of a sample with more than 150,000 clones, about 84% of them seen once. The CDR3 consists of 16 residues. Germline CDR1 reads SGHDT; CDR2 reads YYEEEE. J gave up 5 bases and V 4 bases, and 7 bases lay outside the gene matches. The rearrangement links TRBV5-6 to TRBJ2-2; 11 positions agree with TRBD1. This sequence originates from a woman aged 30 to 39 with acute or convalescent COVID-19. Sequencing used peripheral blood. The CDR3 DNA follows: TGTGCCAGCAGCCTCCGGACAGGGGGCAGGACCGGGGAGCTGTTTTTT. Protein product: CASSLRTGGRTGELFF.